This TCR beta chain was captured by sequencing in a study of memory CD4+ T cells and cytomegalovirus serostatus. Profiling relied on immunoSEQ multiplex PCR, and the TCRdb table lists in-frame clones only, not all of them. The sample holds around 62,000 clones, 75% to 80% seen once. Single viable CD3+CD4+CD8-CD45RO+ cells were sorted as the memory CD4+ T cells. CDR1 is SGHVS and CDR2 is FQNEAQ in the germline V gene. The CDR3 spans 14 residues. J lost 6 bases, V lost 2 bases, and 1 base had no gene match. The clonotype comes from an adult in good health and CMV-seropositive. The specimen sequenced was memory CD4+ T cells from blood. This chain uses TRBV7-8 with TRBJ1-6, with TRBD1 identical over 7 bases. The CDR3 region is CASSLRQGNSPLHF. The CDR3 bases are TGTGCCAGCAGCTTACGACAGGGTAATTCACCCCTCCACTTT.